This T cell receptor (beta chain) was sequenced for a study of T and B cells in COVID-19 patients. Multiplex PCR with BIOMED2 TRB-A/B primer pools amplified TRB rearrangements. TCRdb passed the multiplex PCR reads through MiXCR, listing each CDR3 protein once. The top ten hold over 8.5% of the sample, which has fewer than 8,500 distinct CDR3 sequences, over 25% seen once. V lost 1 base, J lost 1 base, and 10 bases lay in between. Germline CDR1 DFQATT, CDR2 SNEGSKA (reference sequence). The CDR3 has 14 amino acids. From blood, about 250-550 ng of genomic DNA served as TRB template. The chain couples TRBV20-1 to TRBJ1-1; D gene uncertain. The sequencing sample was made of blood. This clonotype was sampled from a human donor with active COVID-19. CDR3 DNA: TGCAGTGCTAGAGTGCGGATATCGAACACTGAAGCTTTCTTT. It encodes CSARVRISNTEAFF.